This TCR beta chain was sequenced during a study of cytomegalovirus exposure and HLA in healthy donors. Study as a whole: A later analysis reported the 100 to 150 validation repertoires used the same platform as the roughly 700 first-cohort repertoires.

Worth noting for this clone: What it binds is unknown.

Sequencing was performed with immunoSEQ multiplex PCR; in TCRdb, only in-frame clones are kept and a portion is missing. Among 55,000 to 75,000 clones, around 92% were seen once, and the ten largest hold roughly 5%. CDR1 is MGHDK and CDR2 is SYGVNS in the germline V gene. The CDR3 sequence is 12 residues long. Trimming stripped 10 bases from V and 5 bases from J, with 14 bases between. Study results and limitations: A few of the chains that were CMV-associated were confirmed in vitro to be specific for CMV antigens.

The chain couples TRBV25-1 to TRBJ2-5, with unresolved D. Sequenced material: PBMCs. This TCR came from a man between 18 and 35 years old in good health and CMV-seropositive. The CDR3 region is CATEVSGETQYF. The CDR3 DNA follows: TGTGCCACCGAAGTTTCCGGGGAGACCCAGTACTTC. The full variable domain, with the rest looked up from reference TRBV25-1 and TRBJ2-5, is EADIYQTPRYLVIGTGKKITLECSQTMGHDKMYWYQQDPGMELHLIHYSYGVNSTEKGDLSSESTVSRIRTEHFPLTLESARPSHTSQYLCATEVSGETQYFGPGTRLLVL.